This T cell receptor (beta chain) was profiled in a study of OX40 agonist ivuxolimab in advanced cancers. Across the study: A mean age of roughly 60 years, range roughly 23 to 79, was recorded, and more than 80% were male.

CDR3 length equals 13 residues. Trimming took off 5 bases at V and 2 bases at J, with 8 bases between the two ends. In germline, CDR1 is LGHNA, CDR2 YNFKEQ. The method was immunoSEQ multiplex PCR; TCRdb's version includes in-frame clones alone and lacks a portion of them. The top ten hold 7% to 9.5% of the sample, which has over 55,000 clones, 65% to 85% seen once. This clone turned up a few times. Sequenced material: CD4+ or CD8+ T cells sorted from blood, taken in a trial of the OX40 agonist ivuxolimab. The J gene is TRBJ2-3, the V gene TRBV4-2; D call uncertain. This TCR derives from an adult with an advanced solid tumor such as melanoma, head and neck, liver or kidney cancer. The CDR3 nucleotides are TGTGCCAGCAGCAGAGAGGTCACAGATACGCAGTATTTT. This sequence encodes CASSREVTDTQYF.